The rows below give T cell receptor beta chains drawn from one sample of a study of human T cells and chemical hapten exposure. TCRdb re-called the RACE reads with MiXCR, one entry per CDR3 protein. Among some 350,000 distinct CDR3 sequences listed, under 8% were seen once. This material consisted of whole blood, taken in connection with sensitization to the hapten diphenylcyclopropenone (DPC). The receptors were sampled from a woman aged 18-29 years with alopecia areata. Some clones in this sample may be carry-over from other donors' samples. The CDR3 runs from the conserved cysteine through the conserved F or W. The D gene is left open where the match is weak. Clone size is shown for a subset of rows, as once, few, many or a class of expanded clone.

TRBV12-3/TRBV12-4	NA	TRBJ2-2	many	TGTGCCAGCAGCCCCTCCCCGACGGTTAACACCGGGGAGCTGTTTTTT	CASSPSPTVNTGELFF
TRBV20-1	NA	TRBJ1-6	NA	TGCAGTGCTAGAGATCTGATAGGATCGGCCTATAATTCACCCCTCCACTTT	CSARDLIGSAYNSPLHF
TRBV3-1	NA	TRBJ1-5	many	TGTGCCAGCAGCCAAGGCGACGGTAGCAATCAGCCCCAGCATTTT	CASSQGDGSNQPQHF
TRBV11-1	NA	TRBJ2-7	many	TGTGCCAGCAGCTCCCTCGGGGGAGCCCCCTACGAGCAGTACTTC	CASSSLGGAPYEQYF
TRBV27	NA	TRBJ1-1	NA	TGTGCCGGCAGTTCACAACAGGGTATCGCTGAAGCTTTCTTT	CAGSSQQGIAEAFF
TRBV7-8	NA	TRBJ1-6	NA	TGTGCCAGCAGCTTAGAAGGGGAAGATAATTCACCCCTCCACTTT	CASSLEGEDNSPLHF
TRBV20-1	NA	TRBJ1-2	few	TGCAGTGCCCCAACCCCCGGCTATGGCTACACCTTC	CSAPTPGYGYTF
TRBV4-3	NA	TRBJ1-4	few	TGCGCCAGCAGCCAACTCAGGGGCCCTAATGAAAAACTGTTTTTT	CASSQLRGPNEKLFF
TRBV5-4	NA	TRBJ2-1	many	TGTGCCAGCAGCTTGGGGGTCAATGAGCAGTTCTTC	CASSLGVNEQFF
TRBV4-3	NA	TRBJ1-4	many	TGCGCCAGCAGACAAGACACAGGATATAATGAAAAACTGTTTTTT	CASRQDTGYNEKLFF
TRBV5-1	TRBD1	TRBJ1-5	many	TGCGCCAGCAGCACCGGGACAGGAGGCAATCAGCCCCAGCATTTT	CASSTGTGGNQPQHF
TRBV4-2	NA	TRBJ2-4	few	TGTGCCAGCAGCCAGGGTGCAGGGGAGAGCCTAGCCAAAAACATTCAGTACTTC	CASSQGAGESLAKNIQYF
TRBV4-1	TRBD2	TRBJ2-5	NA	TGCGCCAGCAGCCAGGGACTAGCAGAAGGCCAAGAGACCCAGTACTTC	CASSQGLAEGQETQYF
TRBV4-3	NA	TRBJ1-1	NA	TGCGCCAGCAGCCAAGATGCCTTGAACACTGAAGCTTTCTTT	CASSQDALNTEAFF
TRBV7-2	NA	TRBJ1-1	NA	TGTGCCAGCAGCTTGAGTGGGCGGATGAACACTGAAGCTTTCTTT	CASSLSGRMNTEAFF
TRBV13	NA	TRBJ2-3	many	TGTGCCAGCAGCCAACAGGGTCATACGCAGTATTTT	CASSQQGHTQYF
TRBV3-1	NA	TRBJ1-3	NA	TGTGCCAGCAGCCAGGGGAGCTCTGGAAACACCATATGTTTT	CASSQGSSGNTICF
TRBV7-2	NA	TRBJ1-6	NA	TGTGCCAGCAGCGCGGACAGCTCCTATAATTCACCCCTCCACTTT	CASSADSSYNSPLHF
TRBV7-2	NA	TRBJ2-1	many	TGTGCCAGCAGCTCTTGGCAGACGGATTCCAATGAGCAGTTCTTC	CASSSWQTDSNEQFF
TRBV18	NA	TRBJ2-3	few	TGTGCCAGCTCCCTCCGGGCGGGGATTCGCACAGATACGCAGTATTTT	CASSLRAGIRTDTQYF
TRBV5-4	TRBD1	TRBJ2-1	few	TGTGCCAGCAGCTTGGTGACAGGGCAGGTGGATGAGCAGTTCTTC	CASSLVTGQVDEQFF
TRBV6-2/TRBV6-3	TRBD2	TRBJ2-5	many	TGTGCCAGCGAGTTACGTATCGCGGGGGGGCAGCAAGAGACCCAGTACTTC	CASELRIAGGQQETQYF
TRBV6-2/TRBV6-3	NA	TRBJ2-3	many	TGTGCCAGCGGGGGGAACACAGATACGCAGTATTTT	CASGGNTDTQYF
TRBV10-3	NA	TRBJ2-1	NA	TGTGCCATCAGTGAGTCGAGAGAAAGTGAGCAGTTCTTC	CAISESRESEQFF
TRBV7-9	NA	TRBJ2-3	NA	TGTGCCAGCAGCCGGACAGCCCTTAGCACAGATACGCAGTATTTT	CASSRTALSTDTQYF
TRBV11-2	NA	TRBJ2-3	many	TGTGCCAGCAGCCCGAGGGGGAAGGAAACAGATACGCAGTATTTT	CASSPRGKETDTQYF
TRBV12-3/TRBV12-4	NA	TRBJ2-7	few	TGTGCCAGCAGTCAATATAGGGAGCAGTACTTC	CASSQYREQYF
TRBV6-1	NA	TRBJ2-2	many	TGTGCCAGCAGTGGCCGGGTCCACGGAGCCGGGGAGCTGTTTTTT	CASSGRVHGAGELFF
TRBV5-1	NA	TRBJ2-7	NA	TGCGCCAGCACCCCGACAGAGACCTACGAGCAGTACTTC	CASTPTETYEQYF